A single sample is the source of the 5 T cell receptor beta chains below, sequenced in a study of T cell repertoires in cytomegalovirus infection. From the reads, TCRdb called clonotypes with MiXCR, one entry per CDR3 protein. Among some 220,000 distinct CDR3 sequences listed, approximately 7% were seen once. The sequenced sample consisted of PBMCs. These receptors were obtained from a human donor in good health (CMV status not recorded). Some clones in this sample may be carry-over from other donors' samples.

This clonotype has a count of ten or more. This chain joins TRBV28 and TRBJ2-5, with TRBD2 as a possible D gene (6 bases). The V end was cut by 3 bases, the J end by 2 bases, with 16 bases between. Per germline, CDR1 MDHEN and CDR2 SYDVKM. This CDR3 region has 16 residues. The CDR3 loop reads CASSFLEDGLQETQYF. The CDR3 coding sequence is TGTGCCAGCAGTTTCCTTGAGGACGGACTACAAGAGACCCAGTACTTC.

This clonotype was detected ten times or more. This chain links TRBV24-1 with TRBJ2-1; 7 nucleotides match TRBD1. Germline assignment: CDR1 KGHDR and CDR2 SFDVKD. This CDR3 has 15 residues. Trimming removed 5 bases from V and 6 bases from J; junction bases left unmatched: 9. CDR3 nucleotide sequence: TGTGCCACCAGTGCTCCGGGACAGAGGGTCAATGAGCAGTTCTTC. This gives the protein CATSAPGQRVNEQFF.

This clonotype was observed many times. The V call is TRBV7-8, the J call TRBJ2-1, with 9 bases aligning to TRBD2. V shed 5 bases, J shed 5 bases, and the junction held 7 bases outside the gene matches. Germline V gene sequence: CDR1 SGHVS, CDR2 FQNEAQ. This CDR3 comprises 15 residues. CDR3 amino acids: CASSPRLAEHNEQFF. The DNA of the CDR3 is TGTGCCAGCAGCCCCCGACTAGCGGAGCACAATGAGCAGTTCTTC. The full variable domain, its missing parts supplied by reference TRBV7-8 and TRBJ2-1, is GAGVSQSPRYKVAKRGQDVALRCDPISGHVSLFWYQQALGQGPEFLTYFQNEAQLDKSGLPSDRFFAERPEGSVSTLKIQRTQQEDSAVYLCASSPRLAEHNEQFFGPGTRLTVL.

The V gene is TRBV2, the J gene TRBJ1-1, with 7 bases fitting TRBD1. Germline CDR1 reads SNHLY; CDR2 reads FYNNEI. CDR3 size: 14 residues. Trimming cost V 11 bases and J 3 bases; bases outside gene matches: 12. The CDR3 spells CAPSRGRDDTEAFF. CDR3 in DNA: TGTGCCCCCTCCAGGGGGAGGGACGACACTGAAGCTTTCTTT.

This clonotype appeared many times. The rearrangement joins TRBV7-2 to TRBJ2-3; no firm D call. This CDR3 has 14 residues. CDR1 SGHTA and CDR2 FQGNSA come from the germline V gene. Trimming left V 1 base short and J 6 bases short, with 11 bases between. CDR3 DNA sequence: TGTGCCAGCAGCTTAGATCTGGGTCGGGATACGCAGTATTTT. It codes for CASSLDLGRDTQYF.